The 6 T cell receptor beta chains presented below share a single source sample, sequenced in a study of blood T cell repertoires in COVID-19. Assay: immunoSEQ multiplex PCR; the TCRdb copy retains only in-frame clones and omits some. Of under 200,000 clones listed, around 83% are singletons. Sequenced sample: peripheral blood. Receptors were obtained from a human donor in a cohort sampled during active COVID-19.

The chain employs TRBV28 and TRBJ2-1; D remains unclear. V gave up 9 bases and J gave up 2 bases, with 14 bases separating them. The CDR3 covers 14 residues. From germline, CDR1 is MDHEN and CDR2 SYDVKM. The CDR3 is CASNPTPTYNEQFF. The CDR3 bases are TGTGCCAGTAACCCGACTCCAACCTACAATGAGCAGTTCTTC.

The sample holds a few counts of this clone. The chain carries TRBV9 and TRBJ2-1; TRBD2 matches 9 bases. The CDR3 is made up of 16 amino acids. V lost 0 bases to trimming and J lost 8 bases; unmatched junction nucleotides: 9. Germline V lookup: CDR1 SGDLS, CDR2 YYNGEE. CDR3 loop: CASSVGSGRVWYEQFF. DNA of the CDR3: TGTGCCAGCAGCGTAGGTAGCGGGAGAGTGTGGTATGAGCAGTTCTTC.

J is TRBJ2-1 and V is TRBV11-2, with 7 bases identical to TRBD2. J gave up 6 bases and V 5 bases, and 1 base lay outside the gene matches. This CDR3 is 12 amino acids long. The germline V gene has CDR1 SGHAT and CDR2 FQNNGV. The DNA for the CDR3 is TGTGCCAGCAGCAGGACTAGCAATGAGCAGTTCTTC. Its protein product is CASSRTSNEQFF.

This sequence joins TRBV3-1 (or the pseudogene TRBV3-2) and TRBJ2-7; 15 bases fit TRBD2. This CDR3 has 18 residues. Germline V gene data show CDR1 as LGHDT and CDR2 as YNNKEL (reference sequence). V trimming: 4 bases; J trimming: 0 bases; junction bases outside the gene matches: 7. This chain's CDR3 is CASSRGTSGGYLSYEQYF. In DNA form, the CDR3 reads TGTGCCAGCAGCCGAGGGACTAGCGGGGGGTACCTCTCCTACGAGCAGTACTTC.

J is TRBJ2-5 and V is TRBV5-1; TRBD1 is a possible D gene (6 bases). Deletions cut 1 base from V and 4 bases from J, with 11 bases between. Germline CDR1 and CDR2: SGHRS and YFSETQ. The CDR3 covers 14 residues. CDR3 sequence reads: CASSLPGHPETQYF. Written as DNA, the CDR3 is TGCGCCAGCAGCTTGCCGGGACATCCAGAGACCCAGTACTTC. The complete variable domain, with remaining parts taken from reference TRBV5-1 and TRBJ2-5, reads KAGVTQTPRYLIKTRGQQVTLSCSPISGHRSVSWYQQTPGQGLQFLFEYFSETQRNKGNFPGRFSGRQFSNSRSEMNVSTLELGDSALYLCASSLPGHPETQYFGPGTRLLVL.

The chain has TRBV5-1 and TRBJ1-3, with TRBD1 identical over 7 bases. Trimming took 0 bases from V and 2 from J; bases not matched to a gene: 2. Germline lookup yields CDR1 SGHRS and CDR2 YFSETQ. The CDR3 is 15 amino acids. This CDR3 reads CASSLGDSTGNTIYF. The CDR3 DNA reads TGCGCCAGCAGCTTGGGGGACAGTACTGGAAACACCATATATTTT.